This T cell receptor (beta chain) stems from a study of T-cell reconstitution after alpha-beta-depleted transplantation in children. The table lists this clonotype with many counts. Its antigen is undetermined. V gave up 1 base and J gave up 3 bases, with 7 bases separating them. The CDR3 has 13 amino acids. Germline V lookup: CDR1 SNHLY, CDR2 FYNNEI. Study-wide findings and caveats: About two months after transplant, alpha-beta T cells reportedly came from several hundred expanded graft clones. T-cell counts and diversity at one year post-transplant came mainly from newly produced T cells.

Unique molecular identifiers were used in preparing the TCRbeta library. TCRdb reprocessed the PCR reads via MiXCR and lists one record per CDR3 protein. The sample yields approximately 230,000 distinct CDR3 sequences, about 25% seen once. The receptor was isolated from a girl aged 2 to 10 with Fanconi anemia, due to receive a stem cell transplant. The rearrangement links TRBV2 to TRBJ2-7; D is ambiguous. The sequencing used PBMCs, collected before TCRalphabeta/CD19-depleted stem cell transplant. DNA for the CDR3: TGTGCCAGCAGTGAAGGCCCCCTCTACGAGCAGTACTTC. Its translation is CASSEGPLYEQYF.